Below are 12 T cell receptor beta chains sequenced from a single sample in a study of blood T cell repertoires in COVID-19. The data were produced by immunoSEQ multiplex PCR, yet TCRdb's version contains in-frame clones alone and is incomplete. The sample carries about 140,000 clones, approximately 89% recorded once. Sequenced material: peripheral blood. These receptors came from a man in his fifties or sixties with active or convalescent COVID-19.

The gene calls are TRBV24-1 and TRBJ1-1; 7 nucleotides align to TRBD1. After removal of 7 bases from V and 2 bases from J, the junction contained 9 bases not matched to a gene. The germline CDR1 and CDR2 sequences are KGHDR and SFDVKD. The CDR3 contains 15 residues. As DNA, the CDR3 is TGTGCCACCAGAGACAGGGTTGGAGAAAACACTGAAGCTTTCTTT. Translated: CATRDRVGENTEAFF.

In its sample, this clone was seen a few times. The rearrangement joins TRBV18 to TRBJ1-6; TRBD1 aligns across 10 bases. The CDR3 contains 18 residues. With V trimmed by 5 bases and J by 6 bases, 13 bases remained unmatched. Germline V gene sequence: CDR1 KGHSH, CDR2 LQKENI. For the CDR3, the DNA is TGTGCCAGCTCAGCGGGACAGGGGAGCTCGGTGGGTAATTCACCCCTCCACTTT. It specifies CASSAGQGSSVGNSPLHF.

This rearrangement joins TRBV7-9 to TRBJ2-2, with 8 bases that match TRBD2. V was clipped by 6 bases and J by 6 bases; unmatched bases: 6. In germline, CDR1 is SEHNR, CDR2 FQNEAQ (reference sequence). This CDR3 region has 14 residues. The CDR3: CASSYSGAPGELFF. In nucleotides, the CDR3 is TGTGCCAGCAGTTATAGCGGGGCGCCCGGGGAGCTGTTTTTT.

DNA of the CDR3: TGTGCCAGCAGCCAAGATAGGGCGACTAGCGTCCAAGAGACCCAGTACTTC. The encoded protein is CASSQDRATSVQETQYF. V usage is TRBV4-2 and J usage is TRBJ2-5, with 8 bases identical to TRBD2. The CDR3 extends over 17 amino acids. Trimming removed 0 bases from V and 1 base from J; junction bases left unmatched: 7. Germline lookup yields CDR1 LGHNA and CDR2 YNFKEQ.

The chain combines TRBV28 with TRBJ1-1, with D possibly TRBD1 on 5 matching bases. The germline V gene encodes CDR1 MDHEN and CDR2 SYDVKM. The CDR3 is made up of 14 amino acids. The germline V and J ends were trimmed by 3 bases and 9 bases, with 17 bases remaining between them. The CDR3 DNA is TGTGCCAGCAGTTTTAGCGACCGGGGGATGAAAGCTTTCTTT. Its translation is CASSFSDRGMKAFF.

The V gene is TRBV28, the J gene TRBJ2-5; D possibly corresponds to TRBD1 (5 bases). CDR1 and CDR2 from the germline V gene are MDHEN and SYDVKM. V lost 5 bases and J lost 3, with 19 bases in between. The CDR3 spans 16 residues. CDR3 residues: CASSDFGAGPEETQYF. In DNA, the CDR3 is TGTGCCAGCAGTGATTTTGGGGCAGGCCCCGAAGAGACCCAGTACTTC.

The chain is built from TRBV10-1 and TRBJ1-5; the match to TRBD1 covers 11 bases. This CDR3 is built from 13 residues. Germline values: CDR1 WNHNN, CDR2 SYGVQD (reference sequence). Unmatched junction bases numbered 4, after V lost 8 bases and J lost 7 bases. The CDR3 here is CASGGQGEQPQHF. The CDR3 DNA is TGCGCCAGCGGGGGACAGGGGGAACAGCCCCAGCATTTT.

This rearrangement joins TRBV5-1 to TRBJ2-7, with D possibly matching TRBD2 (5 bases). The germline V and J ends were trimmed by 0 bases and 3 bases, with 10 bases remaining between them. This CDR3 region has 14 residues. Germline V gene sequence: CDR1 SGHRS, CDR2 YFSETQ. The CDR3 bases are TGCGCCAGCAGCTTGGCCGGGGAAGGCTACGAGCAGTACTTC. The encoded protein is CASSLAGEGYEQYF.

The chain is built from TRBV25-1 and TRBJ1-1, with 9 bases that match TRBD1. V lost 5 bases and J lost 5; bases outside the gene matches: 3. This CDR3 has 13 residues. The germline gives CDR1 MGHDK, CDR2 SYGVNS. CDR3 loop: CASSNRGRTEAFF. The CDR3, as DNA: TGTGCCAGCAGTAACAGGGGGCGGACTGAAGCTTTCTTT. Combining the CDR3 with reference TRBV25-1 and TRBJ1-1 gives the whole variable domain EADIYQTPRYLVIGTGKKITLECSQTMGHDKMYWYQQDPGMELHLIHYSYGVNSTEKGDLSSESTVSRIRTEHFPLTLESARPSHTSQYLCASSNRGRTEAFFGQGTRLTVV.

This clone was picked up a small number of times. This chain links TRBV7-9 with TRBJ2-2, with 11 nucleotides matching TRBD1. The CDR3 sequence is 18 residues long. CDR1 SEHNR and CDR2 FQNEAQ come from the germline V gene (reference sequence). J was trimmed by 0 bases and V by 1 base; bases with no gene match: 4. CDR3 coding DNA: TGTGCCAGCAGCTTAGGGACAGGGGGCTACGCGAACACCGGGGAGCTGTTTTTT. Protein sequence: CASSLGTGGYANTGELFF.

The chain employs TRBV29-1 and TRBJ2-3, with no clear D. Germline V gives CDR1 SQVTM, CDR2 ANQGSEA. The length of the CDR3 is 12 residues. Between the trimmed V and J ends, which lost 8 bases and 2 bases, there was a span of 11 bases. The CDR3: CSLLLSTDTQYF. CDR3 nucleotides: TGCAGCCTCTTACTGTCCACAGATACGCAGTATTTT.

On this clone: One end of the junction fails to match germline, which may point to a read error. This chain joins TRBV9 and TRBJ2-3, with D perhaps TRBD2 (5 bases). The CDR3 runs 14 residues. Per germline, CDR1 SGDLS and CDR2 YYNGEE. As DNA, the CDR3 is TGTGCCAGCAGCGTAGCTTTGCGGGCTGCTCCCAATGTCTGG. Translated, it gives CASSVALRAAPNVW.